This T cell receptor beta chain is from a study of T cell responses to AZD1222 COVID-19 vaccine. Study as a whole: Pooling of second doses given at about 4 or about 12 weeks was done.

Trimming left V 0 bases short and J 0 bases short, with 14 bases between. The germline V gene has CDR1 MGHRA and CDR2 YSYEKL. CDR3 size: 18 residues. A note on this clone: Its target is unknown.

Findings and limits, study-wide: Spike-specific TCR breadth and depth rose after two AZD1222 doses.

Using immunoSEQ multiplex PCR, the repertoire was profiled, and TCRdb retains in-frame clones only, with some absent. This table has 98,000 or so clones, about 87% appearing once. V is TRBV4-1 and J is TRBJ1-4; D not certain. The sequence was collected from an adult in good health. Sequencing was performed on peripheral blood, taken on day 0 of AZD1222 vaccination. CDR3 coding DNA: TGCGCCAGCAGCCAAGATTTGCGACTAGTGGCAACTAATGAAAAACTGTTTTTT. Its protein is CASSQDLRLVATNEKLFF.